This T cell receptor beta chain was retrieved from a study of shared clonotypes between healthy human individuals. General observations from the study: An expected dependence of interdonor clonotype sharing on sequencing depth was noted.

A deep-level run was used for the assay. The method was immunoSEQ multiplex PCR; TCRdb's version includes in-frame clones alone and lacks a portion of them. The table includes 2 million to 2.5 million clones, around 95% detected once. As to this clone: Its antigen remains unidentified.

CDR3 length: 14 amino acids. Germline V gives CDR1 GTSNPN, CDR2 SVGIG (reference sequence). The V end lost 7 bases, the J end lost 0 bases, and 16 bases lay between the germline ends. V usage is TRBV30 and J usage is TRBJ2-7; D unclear. The clonotype originates from a man younger than 35 in good health. The sample comprised naive CD4+ T cells sorted from blood. Stated subset: CD45RA+ positively selected. Here the CDR3 reads CASIPERSSYEQYF. The CDR3 bases are TGTGCCTCCATTCCTGAGAGATCCTCCTACGAGCAGTACTTC.